The clone carrying this TCR beta chain was recorded a few times. The data originate from a study of CDR3 diversity in severe acne. Germline-derived CDR1 and CDR2 are MGHRA and YSYEKL. The germline V and J ends were trimmed by 3 bases and 5 bases, with 13 bases remaining between them. This CDR3 has 14 amino acids. TCRdb reprocessed the PCR reads with MiXCR, giving one entry per CDR3 protein. The sample records 97,000 or so distinct CDR3 sequences, about half being singletons. The receptor's source is a male donor with acne. V usage is TRBV4-1 and J usage is TRBJ1-1; D unclear. Sequencing was performed on blood. The CDR3 sequence is CASSQGGFGTEAFF. In DNA, the CDR3 is TGCGCCAGCAGCCAGGGAGGTTTTGGTACTGAAGCTTTCTTT.